This section outlines one TCR beta chain sequence together with its context. The antigen is undetermined. This CDR3 region has 11 residues. V lost 3 bases, J lost 9 bases, and 10 bases lay in between. CDR1 is SGHNT, CDR2 YYREEE, per germline (reference sequence). In alopecia areata patients, both lesional scalp punch biopsies and peripheral blood were collected. Sequencing relied on a cDNA template that was reverse transcribed from extracted RNA. Some clones are missing from TCRdb's copy, which holds only in-frame ones; the method was immunoSEQ multiplex PCR. Of 10,000 to 15,000 clones in the sample, approximately 53% were seen once. This entry comes from a study of CD8+ T cells in alopecia areata. Across the whole study: Tofacitinib administration to treated patients was oral, at 5 to 10 mg twice daily. The tofacitinib course ran for 6 to 18 months and was followed by 6 months off drug.

General observations from the study: Lesional tissue from the scalp (especially in alopecia totalis/universalis) showed higher clonality than normal scalp. Sequenced scalp T cells also include alphabeta T cells resident in normal skin.

The sequencing input was skin. This receptor was taken from a human donor with alopecia areata. The chain recombines TRBV5-4 with TRBJ2-7; D may be TRBD1 (6 bases). The CDR3 region is CASSSNRVQYF. CDR3 DNA sequence: TGTGCCAGCAGCTCCAACAGGGTGCAGTACTTC.